One TCR beta chain is described in this entry. These data originate in a study of OX40 agonist ivuxolimab in advanced cancers. Across the study: The mean age was about 57 years, ranging from about 23 to 79, with around four fifths of participants male.

The CDR3 has 14 amino acids. Trimming removed 4 bases at V and 0 bases at J, with 12 bases between. CDR1 is GTSNPN, CDR2 SVGIG, per germline (reference sequence). Sequencing used immunoSEQ multiplex PCR; TCRdb keeps in-frame clones, though not all of them. There are some 40,000 clones in the sample; about nine tenths occur only once, and about 15% lies in the top ten. This receptor was obtained from an adult with an advanced solid tumor such as melanoma, head and neck, liver or kidney cancer. The sequencing here drew on CD4+ or CD8+ T cells sorted from blood, taken in a trial of the OX40 agonist ivuxolimab. The chain carries TRBV30 and TRBJ1-2; D is unclear. The CDR3 sequence is CAWKGDGPNYGYTF. The CDR3, as DNA: TGTGCCTGGAAAGGCGACGGACCTAACTATGGCTACACCTTC.